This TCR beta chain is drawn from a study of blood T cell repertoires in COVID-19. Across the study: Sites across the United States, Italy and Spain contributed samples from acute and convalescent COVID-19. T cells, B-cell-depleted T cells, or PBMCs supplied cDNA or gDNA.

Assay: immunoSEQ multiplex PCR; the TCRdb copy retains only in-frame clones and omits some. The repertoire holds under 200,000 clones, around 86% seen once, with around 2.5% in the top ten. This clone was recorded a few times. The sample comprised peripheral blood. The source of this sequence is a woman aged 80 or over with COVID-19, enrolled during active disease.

The CDR3 region is CASRRRQGPFEGYTF. The CDR3, as DNA: TGTGCCAGCAGGAGACGACAGGGCCCCTTCGAGGGCTACACCTTC. The chain is built from TRBV27 and TRBJ1-2, with 7 nucleotides matching TRBD1. This CDR3 has 15 residues. In germline, CDR1 is MNHEY, CDR2 SMNVEV (reference sequence). V was clipped by 6 bases and J by 8 bases; unmatched bases: 15.